These T cell receptor beta chains were read from a single sample in a study of beta chain features in type 1 diabetes. TCRdb's copy holds only in-frame clones and misses some; the assay was immunoSEQ multiplex PCR. This repertoire shows around 430,000 clones, around 28% found once; its top ten account for around 0.065%. The sample taken for sequencing was naive CD4+ T cells from blood. These receptors originate from a man aged 18 to 29 in good health. Each CDR3 is given with its conserved first and last residue. Each record gives: J gene, V gene, D gene, clone size, CDR3 protein, CDR3 DNA. A D gene is named only where the DNA matches it firmly. A clone size is listed for some rows: how often the clone was seen (once, few, many), or a class if it is expanded.

TRBJ2-3	TRBV30	.	few	CAFRDGGPDTQYF	TGTGCCTTCCGGGACGGGGGGCCAGATACGCAGTATTTT
TRBJ1-1	TRBV10-3	TRBD1	.	CAISEPQGATTEAFF	TGTGCCATCAGTGAGCCCCAGGGGGCTACCACTGAAGCTTTCTTT
TRBJ2-1	TRBV7-9	TRBD2	few	CASSPGTSGRGSYNEQFF	TGTGCCAGCAGCCCCGGGACTAGCGGGAGAGGCTCCTACAATGAGCAGTTCTTC
TRBJ2-1	TRBV6-6	TRBD2	.	CASSWTSYEQFF	TGTGCCAGCAGTTGGACTAGCTATGAGCAGTTCTTC
TRBJ1-2	TRBV30	.	few	CAWSGPGQARGYTF	TGTGCCTGGAGTGGCCCAGGGCAGGCTAGGGGCTACACCTTC
TRBJ2-1	TRBV5-4	.	.	CASSWYNEQFF	TGTGCCAGCAGCTGGTACAATGAGCAGTTCTTC
TRBJ2-1	TRBV29-1	.	few	CSVRAYNEQFF	TGCAGCGTACGGGCCTACAATGAGCAGTTCTTC
TRBJ2-7	TRBV7-2	TRBD1	.	CASSPPVVVDRGTYEQYF	TGTGCCAGCAGCCCCCCGGTAGTTGTGGACAGGGGGACCTACGAGCAGTACTTC
TRBJ1-1	TRBV9	.	.	CASSTGSANTEAFF	TGTGCCAGCAGCACAGGATCGGCGAACACTGAAGCTTTCTTT
TRBJ2-5	TRBV5-1	.	.	CASSPDGQETQYF	TGCGCCAGCAGCCCGGACGGTCAAGAGACCCAGTACTTC
TRBJ2-7	TRBV4-3	TRBD2	.	CASSHRTSGRYEQYF	TGCGCCAGCAGCCATCGGACTAGCGGGAGGTACGAGCAGTACTTC
TRBJ2-1	TRBV29-1	TRBD1	.	CSGPLTGAYNEQFF	TGCAGCGGCCCCTTGACAGGGGCCTACAATGAGCAGTTCTTC
TRBJ2-1	TRBV14	.	.	CASSQLQGGSYNEQFF	TGTGCCAGCAGCCAACTCCAGGGAGGTTCCTACAATGAGCAGTTCTTC
TRBJ2-1	TRBV18	TRBD2	.	CASSPGLAGRNEQFF	TGTGCCAGCTCACCAGGGCTAGCGGGCCGGAATGAGCAGTTCTTC
TRBJ2-1	TRBV10-3	TRBD2	few	CPFGLAGVYNEQFF	TGTCCCTTTGGATTAGCGGGAGTCTACAATGAGCAGTTCTTC
TRBJ2-2	TRBV9	TRBD1	.	CASSDRGEPGELFF	TGTGCCAGCAGCGACAGGGGGGAACCCGGGGAGCTGTTTTTT
TRBJ2-3	TRBV18	TRBD1	few	CASSPVIGQGHTDTQYF	TGTGCCAGCTCACCAGTGATCGGACAGGGCCACACAGATACGCAGTATTTT
TRBJ2-1	TRBV9	.	few	CASNLPGNEQFF	TGTGCCAGCAACCTTCCGGGAAATGAGCAGTTCTTC
TRBJ2-1	TRBV29-1	.	few	CSVGASVGNEQFF	TGCAGCGTTGGGGCTAGCGTAGGCAATGAGCAGTTCTTC
TRBJ2-6	TRBV4-1	.	.	CASSQDPWDTHPGANVLTF	TGCGCCAGCAGCCAAGACCCCTGGGACACTCACCCCGGGGCCAACGTCCTGACTTTC
TRBJ2-2	TRBV28	.	few	CASSLSGELFF	TGTGCCAGCAGTTTATCCGGGGAGCTGTTTTTT
TRBJ2-2	TRBV19	TRBD1	.	CATRKQGAAGELFF	TGTGCCACCAGAAAACAGGGGGCAGCCGGGGAGCTGTTTTTT
TRBJ2-3	TRBV2	.	.	CASSGDTQYF	TGTGCCAGCAGCGGAGATACGCAGTATTTT
TRBJ2-6	TRBV9	.	.	CASSEDRRTSVGGANVLTF	TGTGCCAGCAGCGAAGATCGGAGGACATCGGTCGGCGGGGCCAACGTCCTGACTTTC
TRBJ2-3	TRBV11-2	.	few	CASSLDFGLVGTDTQYF	TGTGCCAGCAGCTTAGATTTCGGACTGGTGGGCACAGATACGCAGTATTTT
TRBJ2-3	TRBV5-4	.	.	CASSLESYTDTQYF	TGTGCCAGCAGCTTGGAAAGCTACACAGATACGCAGTATTTT
TRBJ2-3	TRBV25-1	.	.	CASSGGSASSTDTQYF	TGTGCCAGCAGTGGGGGTTCGGCCTCTAGCACAGATACGCAGTATTTT
TRBJ2-5	TRBV5-1	.	.	CASSFSSETQYF	TGCGCCAGCAGCTTTTCTTCGGAGACCCAGTACTTC
TRBJ2-2	TRBV9	.	few	CASSVHRDNTGELFF	TGTGCCAGCAGCGTGCACAGGGACAACACCGGGGAGCTGTTTTTT
TRBJ2-7	TRBV2	TRBD2	.	CASSEAAFSGDLF	TGTGCCAGCAGTGAAGCGGCATTTAGCGGGGACCTCTTC
TRBJ2-5	TRBV11-1	.	.	CASSFGTGQETQYF	TGTGCCAGCAGCTTCGGGACTGGTCAAGAGACCCAGTACTTC
TRBJ2-1	TRBV14	.	.	CASSPRYSSSWNEQFF	TGTGCCAGCAGCCCAAGGTATAGTTCGTCCTGGAATGAGCAGTTCTTC
TRBJ2-7	TRBV28	.	few	CASSFDISSGYEQYF	TGTGCCAGCAGTTTCGACATCTCTTCGGGGTACGAGCAGTACTTC
TRBJ1-5	TRBV9	.	.	CASGDGGQGNQPQHF	TGTGCCAGCGGGGATGGTGGGCAGGGCAATCAGCCCCAGCATTTT
TRBJ1-2	TRBV29-1	.	.	CSALISAGQYGYTF	TGCAGCGCATTAATATCGGCGGGCCAATATGGCTACACCTTC
TRBJ1-5	TRBV5-1	TRBD1	.	CASSLQGDQPQHF	TGCGCCAGCAGCTTACAGGGGGACCAGCCCCAGCATTTT
TRBJ2-1	TRBV11-1	TRBD2	few	CASSRRENNEQFF	TGTGCCAGCAGCCGGCGGGAGAACAATGAGCAGTTCTTC
TRBJ1-1	TRBV7-9	TRBD1	.	CASRPGQGAVGTEAFF	TGTGCCAGCAGGCCGGGACAGGGGGCAGTGGGCACTGAAGCTTTCTTT
TRBJ1-2	TRBV10-3	TRBD1	few	CAISRQGRGYTF	TGTGCCATCAGTAGACAGGGAAGGGGCTACACCTTC
TRBJ2-1	TRBV4-3	TRBD2	.	CASSQDSSGREPYNEQFF	TGCGCCAGCAGCCAAGATTCTAGCGGGAGGGAGCCCTACAATGAGCAGTTCTTC